This is a list of T cell receptor beta chains from one sample in a study of shared clonotypes between healthy human individuals. Method: immunoSEQ multiplex PCR; TCRdb's copy keeps in-frame clones and lacks some. Among 2 million to 2.5 million clones, 85% to 95% were seen once, and the ten largest hold 0.37%. The specimen was naive CD4+ T cells from PBMCs. The receptors originated from a man between 18 and 35 years old in good health. Some clones in this sample may be carry-over from other donors' samples. Both conserved end residues are part of each CDR3. The D gene is left open where the match is weak. Only some rows state a clone size, as once, few, many or a class for expanded clones.

d_gene: NA
j_gene: TRBJ2-7
v_gene: TRBV28
abundance: NA
CDR3nt: TGTGCCAGCAGCCCAGGGACAATGAGCTCCTACGAGCAGTACTTC
CDR3aa: CASSPGTMSSYEQYF

d_gene: TRBD1
j_gene: TRBJ1-1
v_gene: TRBV9
abundance: few
CDR3nt: TGTGCCAGCAGCGTAGAACAGGGGAGGTATGATGAAGCTTTCTTT
CDR3aa: CASSVEQGRYDEAFF

d_gene: NA
j_gene: TRBJ1-5
v_gene: TRBV30
abundance: few
CDR3nt: TGTGCCTGGAGTTTTGTTGGCAGCAATCAGCCCCAGCATTTT
CDR3aa: CAWSFVGSNQPQHF

d_gene: NA
j_gene: TRBJ2-3
v_gene: TRBV5-4
abundance: once
CDR3nt: TGTGCCAGCAGCTTGGACAGGGAGGATACGCAGTATTTT
CDR3aa: CASSLDREDTQYF

d_gene: NA
j_gene: TRBJ2-2
v_gene: TRBV5-5
abundance: NA
CDR3nt: TGTGCCAGCAGCTTCAAGGGAACCGGGGAGCTGTTTTTT
CDR3aa: CASSFKGTGELFF

d_gene: TRBD1
j_gene: TRBJ2-5
v_gene: TRBV28
abundance: NA
CDR3nt: TGTGCCAGCAGCCTCCCCGGGGACAGGGGGCGATTCGGGACCCAGTACTTC
CDR3aa: CASSLPGDRGRFGTQYF

d_gene: NA
j_gene: TRBJ2-5
v_gene: TRBV12-5
abundance: NA
CDR3nt: TGTGCTAGTGGACCCGAAGAGACCCAGTACTTC
CDR3aa: CASGPEETQYF

d_gene: NA
j_gene: TRBJ2-5
v_gene: TRBV5-1
abundance: NA
CDR3nt: TGCGCCAGCAGCCCGGGTACCTGGCTTCGAGTGGGCGGTGGACAAGAGACCCAGTACTTC
CDR3aa: CASSPGTWLRVGGGQETQYF

d_gene: NA
j_gene: TRBJ2-5
v_gene: TRBV18
abundance: NA
CDR3nt: TGTGCCAGCTCACCGACAGACCAAGAGACCCAGTACTTC
CDR3aa: CASSPTDQETQYF

d_gene: NA
j_gene: TRBJ2-1
v_gene: TRBV6-4
abundance: NA
CDR3nt: TGTGCCAGCAGTGACAGGGGACGCTCCTACAATGAGCAGTTCTTC
CDR3aa: CASSDRGRSYNEQFF

d_gene: NA
j_gene: TRBJ2-2
v_gene: TRBV10-1
abundance: NA
CDR3nt: TGCGCCAGCAGTGAGCGGCCGGCCCACGGCACCGGGGAGCTGTTTTTT
CDR3aa: CASSERPAHGTGELFF

d_gene: NA
j_gene: TRBJ1-5
v_gene: TRBV2
abundance: NA
CDR3nt: TGTGCCAGCAGGACTGACAAGCCCCAGCATTTT
CDR3aa: CASRTDKPQHF

d_gene: NA
j_gene: TRBJ2-3
v_gene: TRBV25-1
abundance: once
CDR3nt: TGTGCCAGCTCTCAGGACCTGAGGACAGATACGCAGTATTTT
CDR3aa: CASSQDLRTDTQYF

d_gene: NA
j_gene: TRBJ1-1
v_gene: TRBV6-4
abundance: NA
CDR3nt: TGTGCCAGCAGTGAAATTTGTGTGGACACCGGTGAAGCTTTCTTT
CDR3aa: CASSEICVDTGEAFF

d_gene: TRBD1
j_gene: TRBJ1-4
v_gene: TRBV4-1
abundance: once
CDR3nt: TGCGCCAGCAGCCAACCGGGACAGACTAATGAAAAACTGTTTTTT
CDR3aa: CASSQPGQTNEKLFF

d_gene: NA
j_gene: TRBJ2-3
v_gene: TRBV5-1
abundance: NA
CDR3nt: TGCGCCAGCAGGTCTGGGACTAGCACAGATACGCAGTATTTT
CDR3aa: CASRSGTSTDTQYF

d_gene: NA
j_gene: TRBJ1-5
v_gene: TRBV5-1
abundance: NA
CDR3nt: TGCGCCAGCAGCTTGGAGGGTGGCCGCAATCAGCCCCAGCATTTT
CDR3aa: CASSLEGGRNQPQHF

d_gene: NA
j_gene: TRBJ1-3
v_gene: TRBV28
abundance: NA
CDR3nt: TGTGCCAGCAGTACCCGGGACAAGGGGGAGGTTGCGGGTCCGGGAAACACCATATATTTT
CDR3aa: CASSTRDKGEVAGPGNTIYF

d_gene: NA
j_gene: TRBJ1-5
v_gene: TRBV29-1
abundance: few
CDR3nt: TGCAGCGTTGGTCAGGGTTACAATCAGCCCCAGCATTTT
CDR3aa: CSVGQGYNQPQHF

d_gene: NA
j_gene: TRBJ1-2
v_gene: TRBV5-1
abundance: NA
CDR3nt: TGCGCCAGCAGCTTGGTCGGGGGTGTTAACTATGGCTACACCTTC
CDR3aa: CASSLVGGVNYGYTF

d_gene: NA
j_gene: TRBJ1-1
v_gene: TRBV7-3
abundance: NA
CDR3nt: TGTGCCAGCAGCTTAATGGGTATCGGGTACACTGAAGCTTTCTTT
CDR3aa: CASSLMGIGYTEAFF

d_gene: NA
j_gene: TRBJ2-5
v_gene: TRBV19
abundance: NA
CDR3nt: TGTGCCAGTAGCACCCTTCGCCTAGCTGGCCAAGAGACCCAGTACTTC
CDR3aa: CASSTLRLAGQETQYF

d_gene: TRBD1
j_gene: TRBJ2-5
v_gene: TRBV28
abundance: NA
CDR3nt: TGTGCCAGCAAGGGACAGACCATATCCCAAGAGACCCAGTACTTC
CDR3aa: CASKGQTISQETQYF

d_gene: TRBD1
j_gene: TRBJ1-4
v_gene: TRBV6-6
abundance: once
CDR3nt: TGTGCCAGCAGAGATCGACAGGGCAGGGAAAAACTGTTTTTT
CDR3aa: CASRDRQGREKLFF

d_gene: TRBD1
j_gene: TRBJ1-2
v_gene: TRBV27
abundance: NA
CDR3nt: TGTGCCAGCAAGCCACCGGACAGGGGCTATGGCTACACCTTC
CDR3aa: CASKPPDRGYGYTF

d_gene: TRBD2
j_gene: TRBJ2-7
v_gene: TRBV6-5
abundance: NA
CDR3nt: TGTGCCAGCAGCGGGGGGTACGAGCAGTACTTC
CDR3aa: CASSGGYEQYF

d_gene: NA
j_gene: TRBJ2-3
v_gene: TRBV7-2
abundance: NA
CDR3nt: TGTGCCAGCAGCCCTCGGGCCTCCAACCAAGATACGCAGTATTTT
CDR3aa: CASSPRASNQDTQYF

d_gene: TRBD2
j_gene: TRBJ2-1
v_gene: TRBV18
abundance: once
CDR3nt: TGTGCCAGCTCACCCAGTCAACTAGCGTGGGTCAATGAGCAGTTCTTC
CDR3aa: CASSPSQLAWVNEQFF

d_gene: NA
j_gene: TRBJ2-7
v_gene: TRBV4-1
abundance: once
CDR3nt: TGCGCCAGCAGCCAAGGGGCGCGGGCCTACGAGCAGTACTTC
CDR3aa: CASSQGARAYEQYF

d_gene: NA
j_gene: TRBJ2-1
v_gene: TRBV18
abundance: NA
CDR3nt: TGTGCCAGCTCACAGGGGCAAAGCAATGAGCAGTTCTTC
CDR3aa: CASSQGQSNEQFF

d_gene: NA
j_gene: TRBJ2-7
v_gene: TRBV29-1
abundance: NA
CDR3nt: TGCAGCGTTGAAACCAGGGCCTACGAGCAGTACTTC
CDR3aa: CSVETRAYEQYF